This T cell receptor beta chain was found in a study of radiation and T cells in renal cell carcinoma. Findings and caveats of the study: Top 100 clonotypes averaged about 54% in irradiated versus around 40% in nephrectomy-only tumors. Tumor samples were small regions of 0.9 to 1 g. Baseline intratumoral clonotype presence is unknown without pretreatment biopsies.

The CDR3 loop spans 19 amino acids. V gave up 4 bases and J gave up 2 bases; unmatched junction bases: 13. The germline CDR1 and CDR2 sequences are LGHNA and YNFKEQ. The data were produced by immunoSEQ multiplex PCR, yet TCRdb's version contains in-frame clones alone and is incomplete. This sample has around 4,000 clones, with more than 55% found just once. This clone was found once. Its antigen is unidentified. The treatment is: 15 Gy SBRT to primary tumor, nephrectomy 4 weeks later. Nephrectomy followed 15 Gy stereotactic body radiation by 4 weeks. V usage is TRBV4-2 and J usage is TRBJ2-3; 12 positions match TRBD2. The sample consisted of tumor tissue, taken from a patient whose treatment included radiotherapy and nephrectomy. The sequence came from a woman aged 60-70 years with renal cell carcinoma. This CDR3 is CASSRQGLAGPFHTDTQYF. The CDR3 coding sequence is TGTGCCAGCAGCCGCCAGGGACTAGCGGGCCCTTTCCACACAGATACGCAGTATTTT.